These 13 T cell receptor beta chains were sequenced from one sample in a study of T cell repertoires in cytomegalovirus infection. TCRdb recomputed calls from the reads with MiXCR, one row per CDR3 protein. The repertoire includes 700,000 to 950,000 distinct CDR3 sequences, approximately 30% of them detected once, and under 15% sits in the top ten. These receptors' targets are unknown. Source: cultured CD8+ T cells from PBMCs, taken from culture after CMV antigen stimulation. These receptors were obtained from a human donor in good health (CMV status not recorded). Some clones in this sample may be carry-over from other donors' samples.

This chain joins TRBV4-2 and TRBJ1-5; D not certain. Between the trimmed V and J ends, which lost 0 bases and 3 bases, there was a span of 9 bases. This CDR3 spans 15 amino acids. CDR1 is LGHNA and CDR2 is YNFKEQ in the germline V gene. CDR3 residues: CASSQDVSVNQPQHF. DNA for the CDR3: TGTGCCAGCAGCCAAGATGTGTCAGTCAATCAGCCCCAGCATTTT.

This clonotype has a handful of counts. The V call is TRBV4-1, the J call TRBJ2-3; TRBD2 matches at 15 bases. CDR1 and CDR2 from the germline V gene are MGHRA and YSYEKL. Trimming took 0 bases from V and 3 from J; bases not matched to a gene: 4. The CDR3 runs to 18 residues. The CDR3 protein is CASSQEGLAGGLTDTQYF. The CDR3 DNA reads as TGCGCCAGCAGCCAAGAAGGACTAGCGGGGGGGCTAACAGATACGCAGTATTTT.

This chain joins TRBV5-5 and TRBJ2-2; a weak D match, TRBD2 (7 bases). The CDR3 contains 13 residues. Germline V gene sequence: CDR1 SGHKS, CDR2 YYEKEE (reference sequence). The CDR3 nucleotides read TGTGCTGGGGGGGCACCGAACACCGGGGAGCTGTTTTTT. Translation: CAGGAPNTGELFF. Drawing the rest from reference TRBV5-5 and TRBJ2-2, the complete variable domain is DAGVTQSPTHLIKTRGQQVTLRCSPISGHKSVSWYQQVLGQGPQFIFQYYEKEERGRGNFPDRFSARQFPNYSSELNVNALLLGDSALYLCAGGAPNTGELFFGEGSRLTVL.

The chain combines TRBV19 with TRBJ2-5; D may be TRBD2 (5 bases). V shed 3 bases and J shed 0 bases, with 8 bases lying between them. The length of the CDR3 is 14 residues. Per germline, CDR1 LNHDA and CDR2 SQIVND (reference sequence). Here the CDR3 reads CASSIIGNQETQYF. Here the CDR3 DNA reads TGTGCCAGTAGTATCATCGGGAACCAAGAGACCCAGTACTTC. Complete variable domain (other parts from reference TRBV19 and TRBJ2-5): DGGITQSPKYLFRKEGQNVTLSCEQNLNHDAMYWYRQDPGQGLRLIYYSQIVNDFQKGDIAEGYSVSREKKESFPLTVTSAQKNPTAFYLCASSIIGNQETQYFGPGTRLLVL.

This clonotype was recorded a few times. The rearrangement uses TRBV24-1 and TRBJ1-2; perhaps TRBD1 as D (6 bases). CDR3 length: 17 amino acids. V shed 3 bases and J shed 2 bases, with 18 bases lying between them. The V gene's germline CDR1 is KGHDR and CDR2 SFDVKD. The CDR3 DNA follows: TGTGCCACCAGTGATCCTCTTCGGGGGGGGCAAAACTATGGCTACACCTTC. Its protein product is CATSDPLRGGQNYGYTF.

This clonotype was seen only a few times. The CDR3 DNA is TGTGCCAGCAGTGCGGTTTTGGGATACGAGCAGTACGTC. This sequence encodes CASSAVLGYEQYV. The chain joins TRBV6-2 or TRBV6-3 to TRBJ2-7; D unclear. V dropped 5 bases and J dropped 4 bases, with 12 bases sitting between them. The length of the CDR3 is 13 residues. The germline V gene encodes CDR1 MNHEY and CDR2 SVGEGT.

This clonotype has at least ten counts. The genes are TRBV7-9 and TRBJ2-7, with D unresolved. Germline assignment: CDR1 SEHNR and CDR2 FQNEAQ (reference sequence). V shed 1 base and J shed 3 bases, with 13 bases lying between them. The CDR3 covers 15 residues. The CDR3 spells CASSLGEGFLYEQYF. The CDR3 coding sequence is TGTGCCAGCAGCTTAGGTGAAGGGTTCCTCTACGAGCAGTACTTC.

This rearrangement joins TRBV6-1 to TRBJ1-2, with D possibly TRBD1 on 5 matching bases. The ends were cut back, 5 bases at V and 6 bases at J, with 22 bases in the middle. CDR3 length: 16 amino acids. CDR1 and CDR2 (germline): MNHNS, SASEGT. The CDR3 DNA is TGTGCCAGCAGTCCGTTACTCTGGGGAAGGGACGATGGCTACACCTTC. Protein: CASSPLLWGRDDGYTF.

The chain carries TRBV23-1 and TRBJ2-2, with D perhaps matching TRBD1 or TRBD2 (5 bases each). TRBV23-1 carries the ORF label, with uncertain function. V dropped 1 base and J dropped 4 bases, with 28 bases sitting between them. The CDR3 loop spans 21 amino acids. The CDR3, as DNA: TGCGCCAGCAGTCAATTAAAACGGATGGGAGTGGCAGGGCTCATCACCGGGGAGCTGTTTTTT. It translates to CASSQLKRMGVAGLITGELFF.

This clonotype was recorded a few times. For the CDR3, the DNA is TGTGCCAGCAGCGGATTTCGGAGAGAAGGGGGAGAAAAACTGTTTTTT. Translation: CASSGFRREGGEKLFF. The chain carries TRBV7-8 and TRBJ1-4; maybe TRBD1 (6 bases). In germline, CDR1 is SGHVS, CDR2 FQNEAQ. The CDR3 runs 16 residues. Trimming stripped 5 bases from V and 8 bases from J, with 21 bases between. Combining the CDR3 with reference TRBV7-8 and TRBJ1-4 gives the whole variable domain GAGVSQSPRYKVAKRGQDVALRCDPISGHVSLFWYQQALGQGPEFLTYFQNEAQLDKSGLPSDRFFAERPEGSVSTLKIQRTQQEDSAVYLCASSGFRREGGEKLFFGSGTQLSVL.

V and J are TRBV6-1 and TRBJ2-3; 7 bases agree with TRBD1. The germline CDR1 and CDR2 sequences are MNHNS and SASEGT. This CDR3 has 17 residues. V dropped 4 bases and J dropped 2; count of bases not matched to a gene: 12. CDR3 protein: CASSATGNDYLTDTQYF. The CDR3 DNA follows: TGTGCCAGCAGTGCGACAGGGAACGACTACCTCACAGATACGCAGTATTTT.

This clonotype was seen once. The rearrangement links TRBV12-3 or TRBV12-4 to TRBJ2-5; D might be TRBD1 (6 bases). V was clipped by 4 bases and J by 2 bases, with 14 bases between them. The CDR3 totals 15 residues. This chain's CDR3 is CASSSLGTLQETQYF. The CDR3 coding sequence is TGTGCCAGCAGTTCCCTAGGGACACTTCAAGAGACCCAGTACTTC.

The CDR3 reads CASSLVGSWGSPLHF. Written as DNA, the CDR3 is TGTGCCAGCAGCTTGGTGGGGTCTTGGGGTTCACCCCTCCACTTT. The chain employs TRBV5-4 and TRBJ1-6; D unclear. Germline loops: CDR1 SGHNT, CDR2 YYREEE (reference sequence). The V end lost 0 bases, the J end lost 9 bases, and 13 bases lay between the germline ends. The CDR3 has 15 residues.